These 18 T cell receptor beta chains share one sample of origin, sequenced in a study of radiotherapy plus CTLA-4 blockade in lung cancer. Method: immunoSEQ multiplex PCR; TCRdb's copy keeps in-frame clones and lacks some. Of some 110,000 clones in the sample, 78% were seen once. The input for sequencing was peripheral blood, taken from a patient treated with radiotherapy plus ipilimumab. These TCRs come from a human donor with non-small cell lung cancer who had a partial response to radiotherapy plus ipilimumab.

The genes are TRBV28 and TRBJ1-4; D not certain. V was pared by 4 bases and J by 7 bases, with 7 bases between. The length of the CDR3 is 12 residues. From germline, CDR1 is MDHEN and CDR2 SYDVKM. The CDR3 is CASSSNSEKLFF. In nucleotides, the CDR3 is TGTGCCAGCAGTTCCAACAGTGAAAAACTGTTTTTT.

The rearrangement joins TRBV28 to TRBJ1-2, with D uncertain. The V end was cut by 7 bases, the J end by 8 bases, with 23 bases between. The germline V gene encodes CDR1 MDHEN and CDR2 SYDVKM. This CDR3 contains 15 residues. CDR3 in DNA: TGTGCCAGCACGGGAGCGATATACCGGTACAAGGGCTACACCTTC. The encoded protein is CASTGAIYRYKGYTF.

The rearrangement links TRBV27 to TRBJ2-1; 14 bases are shared with TRBD2. This CDR3 has 19 residues. V lost 0 bases, J lost 2 bases, and 6 bases stayed unmatched. Germline loops: CDR1 MNHEY, CDR2 SMNVEV (reference sequence). The CDR3 nucleotides read TGTGCCAGCAGTTTATCGGGACTAGCGGGGGCATCCCCCTACAATGAGCAGTTCTTC. Translated, it gives CASSLSGLAGASPYNEQFF.

This rearrangement joins TRBV12-5 to TRBJ2-5; D perhaps matches TRBD2 (6 bases). There are 15 residues in the CDR3. Trimming took off 6 bases at V and 3 bases at J, with 17 bases between the two ends. Per the germline V gene, CDR1 is LGHNT and CDR2 is FRNRAP. CDR3 residues: CASGWGRTVEETQYF. The CDR3, as DNA: TGTGCTAGTGGGTGGGGGAGGACGGTCGAAGAGACCCAGTACTTC.

J is TRBJ1-1 and V is TRBV2; weak D call: TRBD1 (5 bases). The V gene's germline CDR1 is SNHLY and CDR2 FYNNEI. With 2 bases removed from V and 4 bases from J, the gap between germline ends came to 14 bases. The CDR3 has 15 residues. CDR3 amino acids: CASSERRGKGTEAFF. The CDR3 DNA reads TGTGCCAGCAGTGAAAGGAGGGGTAAGGGCACTGAAGCTTTCTTT.

The rearrangement links TRBV14 to TRBJ2-7; 11 positions match TRBD1. The CDR3 sequence is 17 residues long. With V trimmed by 2 bases and J by 0 bases, 6 bases remained unmatched. The V gene's germline CDR1 is SGHDN and CDR2 FVKESK. CDR3 amino acids: CASSQLRTGGPSYEQYF. The CDR3 region has the DNA TGTGCCAGCAGCCAACTTAGGACAGGGGGCCCCTCCTACGAGCAGTACTTC.

V is TRBV9 and J is TRBJ2-2; TRBD1 is a possible D gene (6 bases). The CDR3 has 15 residues. Trimming took 5 bases from V and 4 from J, leaving 15 bases between them. CDR1 SGDLS and CDR2 YYNGEE come from the germline V gene. CDR3 sequence reads: CASRDLTGRTGELFF. For the CDR3, the DNA is TGTGCCAGCAGGGACCTCACAGGGCGCACCGGGGAGCTGTTTTTT.

The CDR3 DNA is TGTGCCAGCAGCTTAGCCTCGGACATCTCCTACGAGCAGTACTTC. This encodes CASSLASDISYEQYF. The rearrangement uses TRBV7-6 and TRBJ2-7; possible D gene TRBD1, 5 bases. V was cut by 0 bases and J by 0 bases, with 9 bases left in between. Germline V gene data show CDR1 as SGHVS and CDR2 as FNYEAQ. The CDR3 runs 15 residues.

V and J are TRBV6-1 and TRBJ1-1, with D possibly matching TRBD1 (5 bases). Germline V lookup: CDR1 MNHNS, CDR2 SASEGT. The CDR3 is 15 residues long. With 3 bases removed from V and 6 bases from J, the gap between germline ends came to 17 bases. The CDR3 here is CASSESWSGRPEAFF. Here the CDR3 DNA reads TGTGCCAGCAGTGAGAGTTGGTCAGGGAGGCCTGAAGCTTTCTTT.

This clone was picked up a small number of times. The chain employs TRBV2 and TRBJ1-1; 10 bases line up with TRBD1. The germline V gene has CDR1 SNHLY and CDR2 FYNNEI. The CDR3 has 14 amino acids. With V trimmed by 7 bases and J by 4 bases, 6 bases remained unmatched. This chain's CDR3 is CASKGRTGGTEAFF. DNA for the CDR3: TGTGCCAGCAAGGGCAGGACAGGGGGCACTGAAGCTTTCTTT.

The rearrangement uses TRBV5-1 and TRBJ2-3; D gene unclear. CDR3 length: 11 amino acids. Deletions cut 3 bases from V and 5 bases from J, with 4 bases between. The germline CDR1 and CDR2 sequences are SGHRS and YFSETQ. CDR3 bases: TGCGCCAGCAGCTCGGGAGATACGCAGTATTTT. It codes for CASSSGDTQYF.

The gene calls are TRBV27 and TRBJ2-7; D perhaps matches TRBD2 (6 bases). This CDR3 is built from 13 residues. CDR1 MNHEY and CDR2 SMNVEV come from the germline V gene (reference sequence). Trimming took 7 bases from V and 1 from J, leaving 11 bases between them. CDR3 region: CASKSRGSYEQYF. Here the CDR3 DNA reads TGTGCCAGCAAGTCGCGGGGATCCTACGAGCAGTACTTC.

The chain employs TRBV5-1 and TRBJ2-1; 7 bases match TRBD2. Germline V gene lookup returns CDR1 SGHRS and CDR2 YFSETQ. The CDR3 consists of 15 residues. V shed 0 bases and J 2 bases; nucleotides not matched to a gene: 2. The CDR3 nucleotides read TGCGCCAGCAGCTTGGAAGCGGGAACCTACAATGAGCAGTTCTTC. Encoded protein: CASSLEAGTYNEQFF.

This clone was observed a single time. The chain combines TRBV7-3 with TRBJ2-1; 9 bases fit TRBD1. Losses at the gene ends were 0 bases for V and 7 bases for J; bases not matched to a gene: 10. This CDR3 spans 17 amino acids. The germline V gene encodes CDR1 SGHTA and CDR2 FQGTGA. CDR3 DNA sequence: TGTGCCAGCAGCTTAACTCTGGGACAGGGTCTTTCTAATGAGCAGTTCTTC. This translates into CASSLTLGQGLSNEQFF.

The chain recombines TRBV6-5 with TRBJ1-1; D is undetermined. The CDR3 is 14 amino acids. V lost 4 bases to trimming and J lost 4 bases, with 13 bases between them. The germline V gene has CDR1 MNHEY and CDR2 SVGAGI. CDR3 coding DNA: TGTGCCAGCAGTTTGGCCAGGTTTGGCACTGAAGCTTTCTTT. It encodes CASSLARFGTEAFF.

The V and J genes are TRBV18 and TRBJ2-1; D is possibly TRBD1 (6 bases). Germline loops: CDR1 KGHSH, CDR2 LQKENI. The CDR3 has 19 amino acids. Trimming cost V 3 bases and J 1 base, with 22 bases left between them. The CDR3 region has the DNA TGTGCCAGCTCACCTAGGAGCGGAAACAATAGGGGGTCCTACAATGAGCAGTTCTTC. It is translated as CASSPRSGNNRGSYNEQFF.

This clone was counted a few times. The rearrangement links TRBV9 to TRBJ2-2, with a tentative D call TRBD1 (5 bases). The CDR3 length is 13 residues. Germline V gives CDR1 SGDLS, CDR2 YYNGEE. V lost 3 bases to trimming and J lost 4 bases, with 7 bases between them. As DNA, the CDR3 is TGTGCCAGCAGCGCGACAGTCACCGGGGAGCTGTTTTTT. It translates to CASSATVTGELFF.

This clone was recorded only once. The chain couples TRBV5-1 to TRBJ1-1, with a possible D match to TRBD1 (6 bases). The V end was cut by 4 bases, the J end by 1 base, with 17 bases between. This CDR3 spans 16 amino acids. Germline CDR1 reads SGHRS; CDR2 reads YFSETQ. The CDR3, as DNA: TGCGCCAGCAGCCTTTCGGGGGGCAGAAAGAACACTGAAGCTTTCTTT. Its translation is CASSLSGGRKNTEAFF. Drawing the rest from reference TRBV5-1 and TRBJ1-1, the complete variable domain is KAGVTQTPRYLIKTRGQQVTLSCSPISGHRSVSWYQQTPGQGLQFLFEYFSETQRNKGNFPGRFSGRQFSNSRSEMNVSTLELGDSALYLCASSLSGGRKNTEAFFGQGTRLTVV.